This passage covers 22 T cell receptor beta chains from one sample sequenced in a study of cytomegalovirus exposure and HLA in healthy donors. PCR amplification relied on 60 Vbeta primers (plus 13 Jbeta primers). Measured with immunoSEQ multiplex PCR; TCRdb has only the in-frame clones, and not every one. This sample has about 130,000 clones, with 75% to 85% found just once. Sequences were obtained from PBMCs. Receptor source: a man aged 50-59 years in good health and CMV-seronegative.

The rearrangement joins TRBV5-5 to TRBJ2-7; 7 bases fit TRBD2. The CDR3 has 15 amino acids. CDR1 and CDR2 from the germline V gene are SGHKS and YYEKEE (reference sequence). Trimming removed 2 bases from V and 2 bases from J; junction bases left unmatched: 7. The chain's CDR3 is CASSFGGGVAYEQYF. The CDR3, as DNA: TGTGCCAGCAGCTTTGGGGGAGGGGTAGCCTACGAGCAGTACTTC.

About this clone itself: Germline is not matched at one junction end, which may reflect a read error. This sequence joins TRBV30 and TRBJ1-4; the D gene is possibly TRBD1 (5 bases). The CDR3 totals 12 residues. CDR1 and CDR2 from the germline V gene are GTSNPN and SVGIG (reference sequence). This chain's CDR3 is CAWSVRGAPGIF. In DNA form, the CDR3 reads TGTGCCTGGAGTGTACGCGGGGCGCCAGGGATTTTT.

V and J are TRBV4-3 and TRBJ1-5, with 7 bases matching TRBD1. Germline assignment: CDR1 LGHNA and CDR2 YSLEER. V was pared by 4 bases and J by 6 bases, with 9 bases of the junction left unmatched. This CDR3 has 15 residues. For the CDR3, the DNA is TGCGCCAGCAGCCGAACCTACAGGGGAGGTCAGCCCCAGCATTTT. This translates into CASSRTYRGGQPQHF.

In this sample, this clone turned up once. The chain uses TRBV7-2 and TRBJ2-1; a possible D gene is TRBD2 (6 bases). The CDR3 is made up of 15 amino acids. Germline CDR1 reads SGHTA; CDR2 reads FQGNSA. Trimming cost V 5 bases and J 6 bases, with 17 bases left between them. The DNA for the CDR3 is TGTGCCAGCAGCCACACCACGGGACTTGGCAATGAGCAGTTCTTC. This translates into CASSHTTGLGNEQFF.

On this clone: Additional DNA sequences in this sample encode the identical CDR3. CDR3 coding DNA: TGTGCCAGCAGCTTGGACAGGGGCGACTATGGCTACACCTTC. Translation gives CASSLDRGDYGYTF. The chain has TRBV5-4 and TRBJ1-2; 7 bases line up with TRBD1. Germline CDR1 reads SGHNT; CDR2 reads YYREEE (reference sequence). The CDR3 length is 14 residues. V lost 0 bases and J lost 3; bases outside the gene matches: 2.

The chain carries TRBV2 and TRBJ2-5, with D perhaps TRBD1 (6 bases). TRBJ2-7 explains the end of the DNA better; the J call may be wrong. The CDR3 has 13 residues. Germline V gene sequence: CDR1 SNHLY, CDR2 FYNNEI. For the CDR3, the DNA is TGTGCCAGCAGCGGACAGAAGGTTTTCGAGCAGTACTTC. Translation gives CASSGQKVFEQYF.

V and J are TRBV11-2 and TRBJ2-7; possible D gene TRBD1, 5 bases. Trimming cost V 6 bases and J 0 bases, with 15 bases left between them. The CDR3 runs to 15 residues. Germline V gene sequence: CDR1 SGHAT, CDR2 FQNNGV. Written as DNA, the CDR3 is TGTGCCAGCAGTTATCAGAGACAGAGCTCCTACGAGCAGTACTTC. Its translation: CASSYQRQSSYEQYF.

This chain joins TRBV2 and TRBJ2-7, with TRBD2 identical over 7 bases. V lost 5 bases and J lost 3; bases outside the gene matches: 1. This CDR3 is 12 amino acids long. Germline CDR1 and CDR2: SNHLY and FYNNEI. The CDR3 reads CASSKRGYEQYF. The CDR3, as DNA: TGTGCCAGCAGTAAGCGGGGCTACGAGCAGTACTTC.

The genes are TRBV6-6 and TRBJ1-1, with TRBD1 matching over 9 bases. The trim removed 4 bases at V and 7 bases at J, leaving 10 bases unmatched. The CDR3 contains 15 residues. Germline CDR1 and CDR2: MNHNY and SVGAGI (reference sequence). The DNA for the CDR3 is TGTGCCAGCAGTTGGGGGACAGGGCACGAGATTGAAGCTTTCTTT. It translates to CASSWGTGHEIEAFF.

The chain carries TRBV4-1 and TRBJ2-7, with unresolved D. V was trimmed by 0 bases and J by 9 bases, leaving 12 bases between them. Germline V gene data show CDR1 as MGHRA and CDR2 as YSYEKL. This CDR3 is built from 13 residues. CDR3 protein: CASSQDPPSGQYF. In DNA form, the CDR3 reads TGCGCCAGCAGCCAAGATCCCCCCTCGGGGCAGTACTTC.

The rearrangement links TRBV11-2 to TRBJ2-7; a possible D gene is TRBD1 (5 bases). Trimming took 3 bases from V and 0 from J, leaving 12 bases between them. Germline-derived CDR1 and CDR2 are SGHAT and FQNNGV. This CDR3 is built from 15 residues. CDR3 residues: CASSFNYRYSYEQYF. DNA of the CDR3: TGTGCCAGCAGCTTCAACTACAGGTACTCCTACGAGCAGTACTTC.

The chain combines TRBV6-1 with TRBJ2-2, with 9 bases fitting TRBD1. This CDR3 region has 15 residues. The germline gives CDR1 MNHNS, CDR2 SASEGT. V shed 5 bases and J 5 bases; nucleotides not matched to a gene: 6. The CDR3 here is CASSSPTGGTGELFF. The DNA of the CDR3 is TGTGCCAGCAGTTCCCCGACAGGGGGAACCGGGGAGCTGTTTTTT.

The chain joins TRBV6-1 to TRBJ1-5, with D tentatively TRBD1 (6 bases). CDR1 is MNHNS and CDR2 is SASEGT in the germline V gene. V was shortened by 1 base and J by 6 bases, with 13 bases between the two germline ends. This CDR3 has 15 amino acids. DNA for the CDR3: TGTGCCAGCAGTGAAGTAGGCGCAGGGGCTCAGCCCCAGCATTTT. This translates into CASSEVGAGAQPQHF.

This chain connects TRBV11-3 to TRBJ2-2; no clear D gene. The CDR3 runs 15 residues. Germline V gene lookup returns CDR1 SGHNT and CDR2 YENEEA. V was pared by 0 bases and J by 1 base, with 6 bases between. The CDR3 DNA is TGTGCCAGCAGCTTAGAAAGAGGGAACACCGGGGAGCTGTTTTTT. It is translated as CASSLERGNTGELFF.

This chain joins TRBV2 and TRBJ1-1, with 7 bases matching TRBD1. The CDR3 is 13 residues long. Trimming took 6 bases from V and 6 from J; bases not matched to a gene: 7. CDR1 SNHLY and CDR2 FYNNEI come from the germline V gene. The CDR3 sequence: CASRRDSEPEAFF. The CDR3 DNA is TGTGCCAGCAGAAGGGACAGCGAACCTGAAGCTTTCTTT.

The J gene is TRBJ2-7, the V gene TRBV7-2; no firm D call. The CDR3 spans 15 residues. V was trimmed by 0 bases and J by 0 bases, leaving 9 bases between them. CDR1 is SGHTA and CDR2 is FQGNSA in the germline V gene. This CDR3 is CASSLAATSSYEQYF. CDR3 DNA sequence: TGTGCCAGCAGCTTAGCTGCGACATCCTCCTACGAGCAGTACTTC.

CDR3 region: CASSLASGRAYNEQFF. DNA for the CDR3: TGTGCCAGCAGCTTAGCCTCGGGGAGGGCTTACAATGAGCAGTTCTTC. The gene calls are TRBV13 and TRBJ2-1; 7 positions match TRBD2. Germline assignment: CDR1 PRHDT and CDR2 FYEKMQ (reference sequence). J gave up 4 bases and V 1 base, and 7 bases lay outside the gene matches. The CDR3 has 16 residues. Supplemented by reference TRBV13 and TRBJ2-1, the full variable domain reads AAGVIQSPRHLIKEKRETATLKCYPIPRHDTVYWYQQGPGQDPQFLISFYEKMQSDKGSIPDRFSAQQFSDYHSELNMSSLELGDSALYFCASSLASGRAYNEQFFGPGTRLTVL.

The CDR3 DNA reads as TGCGCCAGCAGCAGGGGCCCCGGGGGGCAAAGCGAGCAGTACTTC. Protein sequence: CASSRGPGGQSEQYF. V is TRBV5-1 and J is TRBJ2-7; D may be TRBD2 (7 bases). This CDR3 comprises 15 residues. Germline values: CDR1 SGHRS, CDR2 YFSETQ. V lost 4 bases and J 6 bases, leaving 20 bases between the germline ends.

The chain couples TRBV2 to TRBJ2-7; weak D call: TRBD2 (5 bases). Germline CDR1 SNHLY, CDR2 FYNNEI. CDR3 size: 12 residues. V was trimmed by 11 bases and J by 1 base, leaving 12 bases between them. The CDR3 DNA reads TGTGCCTGCTCGGGGATTTCCTACGAGCAGTACTTC. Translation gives CACSGISYEQYF.

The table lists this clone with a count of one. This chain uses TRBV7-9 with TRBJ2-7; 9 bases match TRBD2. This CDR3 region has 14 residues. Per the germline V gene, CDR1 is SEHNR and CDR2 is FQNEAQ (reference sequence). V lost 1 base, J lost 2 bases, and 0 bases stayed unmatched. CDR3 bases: TGTGCCAGCAGCTTAGGCGGGGGGGCCTACGAGCAGTACTTC. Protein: CASSLGGGAYEQYF.

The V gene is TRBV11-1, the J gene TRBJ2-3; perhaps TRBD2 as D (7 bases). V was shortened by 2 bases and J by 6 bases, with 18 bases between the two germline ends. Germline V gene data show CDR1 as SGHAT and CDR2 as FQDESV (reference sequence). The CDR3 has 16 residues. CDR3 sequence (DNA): TGTGCCAGCAGCTTACGCGGGGGCTCCCAGGCGGATACGCAGTATTTT. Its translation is CASSLRGGSQADTQYF.

The DNA for the CDR3 is TGTGCCAGCAGCTCGGGACCGGGACAGGTGAATCAGCCCCAGCATTTT. Protein product: CASSSGPGQVNQPQHF. The chain carries TRBV7-6 and TRBJ1-5, with TRBD1 identical over 8 bases. From germline, CDR1 is SGHVS and CDR2 FNYEAQ. The V segment lost 4 bases and the J segment 4 bases; nucleotides outside the gene matches: 9. The CDR3 length is 16 residues.